This T cell receptor beta chain emerged from a study of blood T cells in healthy people across ages (dated by TCRdb to 2013 to 2016). Background for the entire study: In model experiments, template switching captured roughly one uniquely barcoded TCR beta cDNA molecule for every two T cells. Using deep sequencing normalized with unique cDNA molecular identifiers, the study measured how TCR beta repertoire diversity changes with age. The donors were split into four age groups: young (average 16 years), middle-aged (roughly 39), aged (62) and long-lived (roughly 77). To avoid experimental bias, donors of different ages were spread randomly across the sequencing lanes. For two donors (one aged 18 to 29 and one aged 80 or older), the study analyzed two additional independent replicas of 1 million unique cDNA reads from the same blood draw. Beyond this particular receptor, the publication reports: Because profiling used bulk unsorted PBMCs, naive and antigen-experienced compartments could not be compared conclusively. Estimates of total diversity based on one million sequenced T cells were regarded as lower bounds and as underestimates. Observed TCR beta diversity correlated strongly with the percentage of naive T cells measured by flow cytometry. Compared with the aged group, the long-lived group had more naive CD4+ T cells, fewer expanded clones and increased TCR diversity, suggesting age selection. Because donor CMV infection status was unknown, age-related changes in expanded clonotypes were potentially confounded. Observed TCR beta diversity per million T cells fell roughly linearly with age, and a significant reduction was already apparent by age around 40.

The germline V gene provides CDR1 SNHLY and CDR2 FYNNEI. The CDR3 goes from the cysteine to the phenylalanine over 14 residues. This entry keeps only the CDR3 DNA: 42 bases, framed from base 1. Trimming takes 5 bases off V and 7 bases off J; junction bases not matched to a gene: 7. Library preparation was by 5' RACE. Reads for this sample came from an Illumina HiSeq 2500. A second PCR of about 6 to 11 cycles was run with a J-beta primer mix and a sample-barcoded 5' primer. Each TCR beta cDNA molecule received a unique molecular identifier from a template-switch 5' adaptor carrying 12 random nucleotides. Each sample yielded at least 2.5 million CDR3-containing paired-end reads. The Mint cDNA synthesis kit, primed by a TRBC-specific oligonucleotide, was used to synthesize first-strand cDNA from all RNA. Following uracil-DNA glycosylase treatment, all cDNA underwent a first 18-cycle PCR with the universal primers M1SS and BC2_uni_R. The authors' analysis ran thus. For normalization, 1 million high-quality reads, each with a distinct molecular identifier, were randomly selected from each sample. Instead of being binned into consensus sequences, reads that shared molecular identifiers were thrown out. CDR3 identification, clonotype clustering and error correction used MiTCR with a Q25 quality threshold and the strictest error-elimination algorithm. A nonparametric unseen species model with Euler transformation was used to estimate a lower bound on total TCR beta diversity. TCRdb applied fastp at Q25 and MiXCR to the public reads, then kept only in-frame beta chains. Rows matching on CDR3 protein sequence are summarized as one entry with the most common DNA and genes. None of the V and J calls come from the authors' own analysis; TCRdb made them. The table for this sample lists 1.5 million to 2 million distinct CDR3 sequences; 28% of them were counted only once. The ten biggest clones cover about 7.7% of the sample.

The approximately 40 donors, aged about 6 to 95 years, were systemically healthy Caucasian individuals from Russia. Each donor gave ten milliliters of peripheral blood, collected into EDTA-treated Vacutainer tubes. Ficoll-Paque density-gradient centrifugation was used to isolate PBMCs, with at least 6 million obtained per sample. Total RNA, at least 6 micrograms per sample, was extracted from PBMCs with Trizol reagent. For every donor, an aliquot of PBMCs went through flow cytometry to measure the percentages of naive CD45RAhigh/CD27high T cells. Only a few counts were recorded for this clonotype. Its specific antigen is unknown. No base-level quality is on record; no much larger clone is a single base apart.

This TCR came from a woman aged 30 to 39 in good health. The rearrangement joined TRBV2 to TRBJ1-5; 8 bases in the junction line up with TRBD1. The sample taken for sequencing was blood. The CDR3 region: CASSLDRVRQPQHF. DNA sequence: TGTGCCAGCAGTCTGGACAGGGTCAGACAGCCCCAGCATTTT.